A selection of T cell receptor beta chains follows, all from one sample in a study of Ad26.COV2.S vaccination and SARS-CoV-2 variants. Data came from immunoSEQ multiplex PCR; TCRdb stores just in-frame clones and leaves some out. Of a few hundred thousand clones in the sample, about nine tenths were seen once. The sequencing here drew on peripheral blood, taken in a trial of Ad26.COV2.S vaccine versus placebo. The source of these receptors is a person between 18 and 60 years old who received the Ad26.COV2.S COVID-19 vaccine or a placebo. CDR3s include the opening cysteine and the closing phenylalanine or tryptophan. D genes are given only for firm matches. Clone size, where shown, is once, few, many, or a class for clones that have expanded.

TRBJ1-6 TRBD1 TRBV7-2 NA CASTRDSINSPLHF TGTGCCAGCACCCGGGACAGCATTAATTCACCCCTCCACTTT
TRBJ2-5 NA TRBV18 NA CASSTAVQETQYF TGTGCCAGCTCAACGGCAGTCCAAGAGACCCAGTACTTC
TRBJ1-5 NA TRBV20-1 NA CSASAGEGHQPQHF TGCAGTGCTAGTGCAGGAGAGGGGCATCAGCCCCAGCATTTT
TRBJ2-3 NA TRBV2 NA CASPFWRNTDTQYF TGTGCCAGCCCTTTTTGGAGAAACACAGATACGCAGTATTTT
TRBJ2-5 TRBD1 TRBV4-1 NA CASSKQAGETGGAETQYF TGCGCCAGCAGCAAACAAGCGGGTGAGACAGGGGGCGCGGAGACCCAGTACTTC
TRBJ1-1 NA TRBV6-5 NA CASSPEGGDLTEAFF TGTGCCAGCAGTCCCGAGGGGGGGGACTTGACTGAAGCTTTCTTT
TRBJ2-1 TRBD2 TRBV3-1/TRBV3-2 NA CASKGLAGGPYNEQFF TGTGCCAGCAAGGGACTAGCGGGGGGACCCTATAATGAGCAGTTCTTC
TRBJ1-5 TRBD1 TRBV19 NA CASSIIRRDRVNQPQHF TGTGCCAGTAGTATTATAAGGCGGGACAGGGTCAATCAGCCCCAGCATTTT
TRBJ2-7 NA TRBV27 NA CASKLSSGTATYEQYF TGTGCCAGCAAGCTCTCTTCGGGGACGGCCACCTACGAGCAGTACTTC
TRBJ1-2 NA TRBV30 NA CAWSGLGRLANYGYTF TGTGCCTGGAGTGGATTGGGCCGACTAGCTAACTATGGCTACACCTTC
TRBJ1-5 TRBD1 TRBV19 NA CASSILQGAGQPQHF TGTGCCAGTAGTATTCTACAGGGGGCGGGACAGCCCCAGCATTTT
TRBJ2-2 TRBD1 TRBV4-2 once CASSQDISGGQGNTGELFF TGTGCCAGCAGCCAAGACATATCCGGAGGACAGGGGAACACCGGGGAGCTGTTTTTT
TRBJ1-3 NA TRBV5-1 NA CASSLQGRGNTIYF TGCGCCAGCAGCCTCCAGGGTCGTGGAAACACCATATATTTT
TRBJ2-1 TRBD2 TRBV4-3 NA CASSHPLLAGDYNEQFF TGCGCCAGCAGCCATCCCCTGCTAGCGGGGGACTACAATGAGCAGTTCTTC
TRBJ1-4 NA TRBV7-9 NA CASSLVGTNEKLFF TGTGCCAGCAGCTTAGTGGGAACTAATGAAAAACTGTTTTTT
TRBJ1-6 TRBD1 TRBV10-3 NA CAISESRGRVLHF TGTGCCATCAGTGAGTCGAGGGGGCGCGTCCTCCACTTT
TRBJ1-1 NA TRBV7-8 NA CASSLDSRESRGAFF TGTGCCAGCAGCTTAGATAGCAGGGAATCGAGGGGCGCTTTCTTT
TRBJ1-1 TRBD1 TRBV12-3/TRBV12-4 NA CASTQGGTEAFF TGTGCCAGCACCCAGGGGGGCACTGAAGCTTTCTTT
TRBJ1-6 NA TRBV12-3/TRBV12-4 NA CASTLAVNSPLHF TGTGCCAGCACCCTTGCTGTTAATTCACCCCTCCACTTT
TRBJ2-3 NA TRBV29-1 NA CSVMGVFADTQYF TGCAGCGTTATGGGGGTCTTTGCAGATACGCAGTATTTT
TRBJ1-3 NA TRBV7-6 NA CASSLAAGSQGNTIYF TGTGCCAGCAGCTTAGCGGCAGGGTCTCAAGGAAACACCATATATTTT
TRBJ1-2 TRBD1 TRBV25-1 NA CASSGITGGLYGYTF TGTGCCAGCAGTGGAATTACAGGGGGCCTCTATGGCTACACCTTC
TRBJ2-5 NA TRBV28 NA CASSPSIGGRETQYF TGTGCCAGCAGCCCCTCAATAGGGGGGCGAGAGACCCAGTACTTC
TRBJ2-5 NA TRBV4-3 NA CASSQDLRETQYF TGCGCCAGCAGCCAAGATCTTCGGGAGACCCAGTACTTC
TRBJ1-5 NA TRBV2 NA CASSERSVGNQPQHF TGTGCCAGCAGTGAAAGGTCGGTGGGCAATCAGCCCCAGCATTTT
TRBJ1-2 TRBD1 TRBV18 NA CASSPRDSGRETF TGTGCCAGCTCACCACGGGACAGCGGGAGAGAAACCTTC
TRBJ1-5 NA TRBV4-2 NA CASSQDVGGRGQPQHF TGTGCCAGCAGCCAAGATGTAGGGGGGCGCGGTCAGCCCCAGCATTTT
TRBJ1-5 NA TRBV4-1 NA CASSQGGNNQPQHF TGCGCCAGCAGCCAAGGGGGGAACAATCAGCCCCAGCATTTT